The T cell receptor beta chain described here comes from a study of beta chain features in type 1 diabetes. Study results and limitations: Shortening of TCRB CDR3s, moderate but significant, appeared in all four CD4+ subsets of Type 1 diabetes patients. Naive, central memory and Treg TCRB repertoires appeared more alike in patients than in healthy donors.

The germline V gene encodes CDR1 SGHDT and CDR2 YYEEEE. The CDR3 runs to 12 residues. V was trimmed by 3 bases and J by 6 bases, leaving 7 bases between them. Note on this clone: The antigen is not known.

The entirety of the isolated RNA underwent reverse transcription, so expressed TCRB transcripts were sequenced. TCRdb keeps only in-frame clones here, not all; method: immunoSEQ multiplex PCR. The table lists under 850,000 clones, around 15% of them singletons. Sorting produced populations that all topped 98% purity. Source material: naive CD4+ T cells from blood. The genes are TRBV5-6 and TRBJ2-1; D might be TRBD2 (5 bases). The origin of this receptor is a man younger than 30 with type 1 diabetes. The CDR3 DNA follows: TGTGCCAGCAGCTGGGAGCGCAATGAGCAGTTCTTC. Its protein is CASSWERNEQFF.